A single sample is the source of the 25 T cell receptor beta chains below, sequenced in a study of shared clonotypes between healthy human individuals. TCRdb's table, derived via immunoSEQ multiplex PCR, lists solely in-frame clones and lacks some. The sample has 2 million to 2.5 million clones, approximately 95% seen once; the top ten hold under 0.45%. The source material was naive CD4+ T cells from PBMCs. The subset: CD45RA+ positively selected. The receptors were sampled from a man younger than 35 in good health. Some clones in this sample may be carry-over from other donors' samples.

This clone was recorded once. The rearrangement uses TRBV7-9 and TRBJ2-7; 7 bases match TRBD2. Losses at the gene ends were 0 bases for V and 7 bases for J; bases not matched to a gene: 9. There are 15 residues in the CDR3. The germline V gene has CDR1 SEHNR and CDR2 FQNEAQ (reference sequence). The CDR3 bases are TGTGCCAGCAGCTTAGCGGGAGGGCTAGTAGGGGAGCAGTACTTC. Protein: CASSLAGGLVGEQYF.

The chain links TRBV6-1 to TRBJ1-4; D not certain. Looked up from germline, CDR1 is MNHNS and CDR2 is SASEGT. Trimming took 3 bases from V and 6 from J, leaving 17 bases between them. This CDR3 region has 16 residues. The CDR3 sequence is CASSDHGRTTHEKLFF. The CDR3 coding sequence is TGTGCCAGCAGTGACCACGGACGGACGACGCATGAAAAACTGTTTTTT.

The chain combines TRBV28 with TRBJ2-2; 9 bases map to TRBD2. The CDR3 totals 17 residues. Per the germline V gene, CDR1 is MDHEN and CDR2 is SYDVKM. The trim removed 2 bases at V and 7 bases at J, leaving 11 bases unmatched. CDR3 sequence (DNA): TGTGCCAGCAGTTTACCGGCGGGAGGGAGAGGGATCGGGGAGCTGTTTTTT. Protein: CASSLPAGGRGIGELFF.

The chain has TRBV11-1 and TRBJ2-7; D unresolved. The CDR3 is 13 residues long. V shed 1 base and J shed 4 bases, with 8 bases lying between them. Looked up from germline, CDR1 is SGHAT and CDR2 is FQDESV (reference sequence). The CDR3 DNA reads TGTGCCAGCAGCTTAGTGGAGCAGTACGAGCAGTACTTC. It yields the protein CASSLVEQYEQYF.

The chain links TRBV7-8 to TRBJ2-5; the match to TRBD2 covers 9 bases. CDR1 is SGHVS, CDR2 FQNEAQ, per germline. This CDR3 has 16 amino acids. J gave up 1 base and V 2 bases, and 5 bases lay outside the gene matches. The CDR3 sequence: CASSLRRLAAQETQYF. The DNA of the CDR3 is TGTGCCAGCAGCTTACGCCGACTAGCGGCCCAAGAGACCCAGTACTTC.

This sequence joins TRBV21-1 and TRBJ2-7; the D call TRBD1 from the table was never checked on the DNA. TRBV21-1 is a known pseudogene. This CDR3 has 13 residues. The CDR3 DNA is TGTGCCAGCAGCGAGCGACAGGGTACACAGCAGTACTTC. As protein: CASSERQGTQQYF.

The V and J genes are TRBV7-9 and TRBJ2-3, with a possible D match to TRBD2 (5 bases). Trimming left V 0 bases short and J 4 bases short, with 5 bases between. Germline V CDR1 and CDR2: SEHNR, FQNEAQ (reference sequence). The CDR3 consists of 13 residues. CDR3 in DNA: TGTGCCAGCAGCTTAGCGGAGGCAGATACGCAGTATTTT. It codes for CASSLAEADTQYF.

This chain joins TRBV5-4 and TRBJ2-5; 8 positions match TRBD2. Germline V CDR1 and CDR2: SGHNT, YYREEE (reference sequence). This CDR3 is built from 16 residues. The junction had 4 bases not matched to a gene; V was cut back by 0 bases and J by 0 bases. The CDR3 sequence is CASSLGTGGNQETQYF. As DNA, the CDR3 is TGTGCCAGCAGCTTGGGGACGGGAGGGAACCAAGAGACCCAGTACTTC. Looking up the rest from reference TRBV5-4 and TRBJ2-5 gives the full variable domain: ETGVTQSPTHLIKTRGQQVTLRCSSQSGHNTVSWYQQALGQGPQFIFQYYREEENGRGNFPPRFSGLQFPNYSSELNVNALELDDSALYLCASSLGTGGNQETQYFGPGTRLLVL.

This rearrangement joins TRBV5-1 to TRBJ2-7, with D perhaps matching TRBD1 or TRBD2 (5 bases each). Trimming removed 2 bases at V and 0 bases at J, with 12 bases between. Germline lookup yields CDR1 SGHRS and CDR2 YFSETQ. CDR3 length equals 15 residues. In DNA, the CDR3 is TGCGCCAGCAGCTTTGGTAGGGACGGCTCCTACGAGCAGTACTTC. As protein: CASSFGRDGSYEQYF.

The gene calls are TRBV5-5 and TRBJ2-7; possible D gene TRBD2, 6 bases. V gave up 4 bases and J gave up 4 bases, with 12 bases separating them. Germline V lookup: CDR1 SGHKS, CDR2 YYEKEE (reference sequence). The CDR3 runs to 13 residues. The CDR3 protein is CASSPSGGYEQYF. CDR3 DNA sequence: TGTGCCAGCAGCCCCAGTGGGGGGTACGAGCAGTACTTC.

This sequence joins TRBV28 and TRBJ2-5, with TRBD2 identical over 14 bases. V shed 4 bases, J shed 5 bases, and the junction held 9 bases outside the gene matches. The length of the CDR3 is 17 residues. Per the germline V gene, CDR1 is MDHEN and CDR2 is SYDVKM. This CDR3 is CASSSPGTSGRMETQYF. Here the CDR3 DNA reads TGTGCCAGCAGTTCGCCCGGGACTAGCGGGAGAATGGAGACCCAGTACTTC.

The chain recombines TRBV7-8 with TRBJ2-7; D is undetermined. Looked up from germline, CDR1 is SGHVS and CDR2 is FQNEAQ. The CDR3 runs to 12 residues. The V end was cut by 5 bases, the J end by 3 bases, with 8 bases between. The CDR3 spells CASSLSRYEQYF. In DNA, the CDR3 is TGTGCCAGCAGCCTAAGTCGCTACGAGCAGTACTTC.

The chain couples TRBV6-1 to TRBJ2-7, with D possibly being TRBD2 (5 bases). CDR3 length equals 15 residues. Germline values: CDR1 MNHNS, CDR2 SASEGT. V was cut by 6 bases and J by 6 bases, with 21 bases left in between. The CDR3 sequence is CASRVDFLTFSEQYF. CDR3 nucleotides: TGTGCCAGCAGGGTGGACTTTCTTACGTTCTCCGAGCAGTACTTC.

The chain has TRBV9 and TRBJ2-2, with D unclear. Trimming took off 0 bases at V and 5 bases at J, with 11 bases between the two ends. Germline V gene sequence: CDR1 SGDLS, CDR2 YYNGEE. The CDR3 has 15 residues. The DNA of the CDR3 is TGTGCCAGCAGCGTAGTGGCGTGGGAAACCGGGGAGCTGTTTTTT. This codes for CASSVVAWETGELFF.

Note on this clone: This sample includes further DNA sequences coding for the same CDR3. This sequence joins TRBV28 and TRBJ1-2; D remains ambiguous. Trimming cost V 2 bases and J 1 base, with 5 bases left between them. CDR1 is MDHEN, CDR2 SYDVKM, per germline. This CDR3 comprises 13 residues. The CDR3 DNA reads as TGTGCCAGCAGTTTAGAAAGTAACTATGGCTACACCTTC. It specifies CASSLESNYGYTF.

The chain couples TRBV18 to TRBJ1-2; the D gene is possibly TRBD1 (6 bases). The CDR3 is made up of 16 amino acids. Germline CDR1 reads KGHSH; CDR2 reads LQKENI. V shed 5 bases and J shed 8 bases, with 24 bases lying between them. CDR3 sequence (DNA): TGTGCCAGCTCAACCCCGACAGGTTCCGATCTGTCAGGCTACACCTTC. Protein: CASSTPTGSDLSGYTF.

The chain is built from TRBV20-1 and TRBJ2-7, with D perhaps TRBD2 (6 bases). With 6 bases removed from V and 8 bases from J, the gap between germline ends came to 11 bases. This CDR3 comprises 10 residues. CDR1 is DFQATT, CDR2 SNEGSKA, per germline (reference sequence). The CDR3 protein is CSAVDYQQYF. As DNA, the CDR3 is TGCAGTGCGGTGGACTATCAGCAGTACTTC.

In the case of this clone: The sample contains more than one DNA sequence encoding this CDR3. The V gene is TRBV7-3, the J gene TRBJ2-1; D is unresolved. The CDR3 runs 13 residues. Looked up from germline, CDR1 is SGHTA and CDR2 is FQGTGA. V lost 5 bases to trimming and J lost 2 bases, with 7 bases between them. CDR3 in DNA: TGTGCCAGCAGCCTAGGTACCTACAATGAGCAGTTCTTC. This codes for CASSLGTYNEQFF.

The chain combines TRBV29-1 with TRBJ2-7; D is possibly TRBD1 (5 bases). Germline-derived CDR1 and CDR2 are SQVTM and ANQGSEA. This CDR3 comprises 14 residues. Trimming left V 5 bases short and J 3 bases short, with 17 bases between. The chain's CDR3 is CSVLTEFGDYEQYF. CDR3 coding DNA: TGCAGCGTTCTGACAGAATTTGGGGACTACGAGCAGTACTTC.

The sample holds one count of this clone. The chain employs TRBV30 and TRBJ1-6, with TRBD1 matching over 10 bases. Per germline, CDR1 GTSNPN and CDR2 SVGIG (reference sequence). J was trimmed by 9 bases and V by 2 bases; bases with no gene match: 1. This CDR3 spans 13 amino acids. The CDR3 protein is CAWSRDRGSPLHF. The CDR3 nucleotides are TGTGCCTGGAGTAGGGACAGGGGTTCACCCCTCCACTTT. The complete variable domain, with remaining parts taken from reference TRBV30 and TRBJ1-6, reads SQTIHQWPATLVQPVGSPLSLECTVEGTSNPNLYWYRQAAGRGLQLLFYSVGIGQISSEVPQNLSASRPQDRQFILSSKKLLLSDSGFYLCAWSRDRGSPLHFGNGTRLTVT.

The CDR3 DNA reads as TGTGCCAGCAGCAGACTGACAGGGTTCTACGAGCAGTACTTC. Its translation is CASSRLTGFYEQYF. V usage is TRBV7-9 and J usage is TRBJ2-7, with 7 bases matching TRBD1. The trim removed 5 bases at V and 3 bases at J, leaving 7 bases unmatched. Germline values: CDR1 SEHNR, CDR2 FQNEAQ (reference sequence). This CDR3 region has 14 residues.

The rearrangement joins TRBV7-8 to TRBJ1-1; D is ambiguous. With 0 bases removed from V and 1 base from J, the gap between germline ends came to 6 bases. The germline gives CDR1 SGHVS, CDR2 FQNEAQ. The CDR3 is 14 amino acids. In DNA form, the CDR3 reads TGTGCCAGCAGCTTAGCGGTTAGGAACACTGAAGCTTTCTTT. The encoded protein is CASSLAVRNTEAFF.

This chain joins TRBV7-2 and TRBJ2-7, with 10 bases aligning to TRBD2. Germline CDR1 and CDR2: SGHTA and FQGNSA. Trimming at V came to 5 bases and at J to 5 bases, leaving 15 bases not matched to a gene. The CDR3 loop spans 17 amino acids. The CDR3 coding sequence is TGTGCCAGCAGCGCTCAAGGGGCGTCTAGCGGGAGTCACGAGCAGTACTTC. Protein product: CASSAQGASSGSHEQYF.

V is TRBV7-2 and J is TRBJ1-1, with 10 bases fitting TRBD1. Per the germline V gene, CDR1 is SGHTA and CDR2 is FQGNSA. This CDR3 spans 14 amino acids. Losses at the gene ends were 4 bases for V and 5 bases for J; bases not matched to a gene: 4. As DNA, the CDR3 is TGTGCCAGCAGCTCCGACAGGGGGCGAACTGAAGCTTTCTTT. Translated: CASSSDRGRTEAFF. Together with reference TRBV7-2 and TRBJ1-1, the CDR3 gives the full variable domain: GAGVSQSPSNKVTEKGKDVELRCDPISGHTALYWYRQSLGQGLEFLIYFQGNSAPDKSGLPSDRFSAERTGGSVSTLTIQRTQQEDSAVYLCASSSDRGRTEAFFGQGTRLTVV.

Remarks on this clone: The sample has other DNA sequences that encode this CDR3 too. The chain is built from TRBV6-5 and TRBJ1-5, with D possibly matching TRBD1 (5 bases). V was cut by 2 bases and J by 4 bases, with 6 bases left in between. The length of the CDR3 is 13 residues. Germline V CDR1 and CDR2: MNHEY, SVGAGI. The CDR3 reads CASSYGGNQPQHF. CDR3 nucleotides: TGTGCCAGCAGTTACGGGGGTAATCAGCCCCAGCATTTT.